This paragraph covers one TCR beta chain sequence. This record comes from a study of blood T cell repertoires in COVID-19. Across the study: Samples came from the United States, Italy and Spain, spanning acute and convalescent COVID-19.

TCRdb's table, derived via immunoSEQ multiplex PCR, lists solely in-frame clones and lacks some. The sample carries around 180,000 clones, about 81% recorded once. The Seattle site enrolled patients during active infection and followed them longitudinally. Sample: peripheral blood. This TCR was sampled from a woman older than 75 with COVID-19, enrolled during active disease.

The CDR3 sequence is CASSLGNLQETQYF. The DNA of the CDR3 is TGTGCCAGCAGCTTGGGCAACCTACAAGAGACCCAGTACTTC. This rearrangement joins TRBV5-5 to TRBJ2-5, with D unclear. The CDR3 runs to 14 residues. V was cut by 0 bases and J by 2 bases, with 8 bases left in between. CDR1 and CDR2 from the germline V gene are SGHKS and YYEKEE (reference sequence).